The rows below give T cell receptor beta chains drawn from one sample of a study of blood T cell repertoires in COVID-19. Clones were read by immunoSEQ multiplex PCR, and TCRdb kept only the in-frame ones, dropping some. This sample has 85,000 to 110,000 clones, with about 80% found just once. The sample was peripheral blood. Every receptor here comes from a human donor in a cohort sampled during active or convalescent COVID-19. Both conserved end residues are part of each CDR3. The D gene is left open where the match is weak. Clone size appears in some rows only: once, few, many, or a class for an expanded clone.

CDR3aa: CASSRAVGGDYGYTF; CDR3nt: TGCGCCAGCAGCCGAGCGGTAGGGGGCGACTATGGCTACACCTTC; v_gene: TRBV4-1; abundance: once; j_gene: TRBJ1-2; d_gene: TRBD1
CDR3aa: CASSYGGRTEAFF; CDR3nt: TGTGCCAGCAGTTACGGGGGCCGGACTGAAGCTTTCTTT; v_gene: TRBV6-2/TRBV6-3; abundance: NA; j_gene: TRBJ1-1; d_gene: NA
CDR3aa: CASSVDTIFTDTQYF; CDR3nt: TGTGCCAGCAGCGTAGACACAATTTTCACAGATACGCAGTATTTT; v_gene: TRBV9; abundance: NA; j_gene: TRBJ2-3; d_gene: NA
CDR3aa: CASSQEVHVMAYEQYF; CDR3nt: TGCGCCAGCAGCCAAGAGGTACACGTGATGGCCTACGAGCAGTACTTC; v_gene: TRBV4-1; abundance: few; j_gene: TRBJ2-7; d_gene: NA
CDR3aa: CASSSDLEAFF; CDR3nt: TGTGCCAGCAGCTCAGACTTAGAAGCTTTCTTT; v_gene: TRBV5-4; abundance: few; j_gene: TRBJ1-1; d_gene: NA
CDR3aa: CASSLQGLNSPLHF; CDR3nt: TGTGCCAGCAGCTTACAGGGGTTAAATTCACCCCTCCACTTT; v_gene: TRBV7-2; abundance: once; j_gene: TRBJ1-6; d_gene: NA
CDR3aa: CASSQLDNEQFF; CDR3nt: TGTGCCAGCAGCCAGCTAGATAATGAGCAGTTCTTC; v_gene: TRBV3-1/TRBV3-2; abundance: once; j_gene: TRBJ2-1; d_gene: NA
CDR3aa: CASPSPITYNEQFF; CDR3nt: TGTGCCAGCCCGAGCCCTATTACCTACAATGAGCAGTTCTTC; v_gene: TRBV2; abundance: NA; j_gene: TRBJ2-1; d_gene: NA
CDR3aa: CASSRDSDYGYTF; CDR3nt: TGTGCCAGCAGTCGGGACAGCGACTATGGCTACACCTTC; v_gene: TRBV12-3/TRBV12-4; abundance: NA; j_gene: TRBJ1-2; d_gene: TRBD1
CDR3aa: CASSQDMNRYNEQFF; CDR3nt: TGCGCCAGCAGCCAAGATATGAACAGGTACAATGAGCAGTTCTTC; v_gene: TRBV4-3; abundance: few; j_gene: TRBJ2-1; d_gene: NA
CDR3aa: CASSLFGTQNTGELFF; CDR3nt: TGTGCCAGCAGCTTATTCGGGACACAGAACACCGGGGAGCTGTTTTTT; v_gene: TRBV7-6; abundance: NA; j_gene: TRBJ2-2; d_gene: NA
CDR3aa: CASSAERGTYNEQFF; CDR3nt: TGTGCCAGCAGTGCGGAGCGGGGGACCTACAATGAGCAGTTCTTC; v_gene: TRBV2; abundance: NA; j_gene: TRBJ2-1; d_gene: TRBD2
CDR3aa: CASSLVASGKDTQYF; CDR3nt: TGTGCCAGCAGCTTAGTGGCTAGCGGAAAGGATACGCAGTATTTT; v_gene: TRBV7-2; abundance: NA; j_gene: TRBJ2-3; d_gene: TRBD2
CDR3aa: CASSESWTPTGGYTF; CDR3nt: TGTGCCAGCAGTGAATCTTGGACACCCACAGGAGGCTACACCTTC; v_gene: TRBV6-1; abundance: NA; j_gene: TRBJ1-2; d_gene: NA
CDR3aa: CSAYRDAEAFF; CDR3nt: TGCAGCGCCTACAGGGACGCTGAAGCTTTCTTT; v_gene: TRBV29-1; abundance: NA; j_gene: TRBJ1-1; d_gene: NA
CDR3aa: CASSALTGTAFYGYTF; CDR3nt: TGTGCCAGCAGTGCCCTTACCGGGACAGCCTTCTATGGCTACACCTTC; v_gene: TRBV6-1; abundance: NA; j_gene: TRBJ1-2; d_gene: TRBD1
CDR3aa: CASSQPSRDTGELFF; CDR3nt: TGTGCCAGCAGCCAGCCTTCGCGGGACACCGGGGAGCTGTTTTTT; v_gene: TRBV4-2; abundance: NA; j_gene: TRBJ2-2; d_gene: NA
CDR3aa: CASSNNYGYTF; CDR3nt: TGTGCCAGCAGTAATAACTATGGCTACACCTTC; v_gene: TRBV7-9; abundance: NA; j_gene: TRBJ1-2; d_gene: NA
CDR3aa: CASSLGVGSGGTYNEQFF; CDR3nt: TGTGCCAGCAGCTTAGGAGTGGGTAGCGGGGGAACCTACAATGAGCAGTTCTTC; v_gene: TRBV7-9; abundance: NA; j_gene: TRBJ2-1; d_gene: TRBD2
CDR3aa: CASSFTSDFSQPQHF; CDR3nt: TGTGCCAGTAGTTTCACGTCGGACTTTTCCCAGCCCCAGCATTTT; v_gene: TRBV19; abundance: NA; j_gene: TRBJ1-5; d_gene: NA
CDR3aa: CASSLMGQETTNEKLFF; CDR3nt: TGCGCCAGCAGCTTGATGGGACAGGAGACAACTAATGAAAAACTGTTTTTT; v_gene: TRBV5-1; abundance: NA; j_gene: TRBJ1-4; d_gene: TRBD1
CDR3aa: CASSPEGGAGGAFF; CDR3nt: TGCGCCAGCAGCCCTGAAGGGGGAGCCGGCGGAGCTTTCTTT; v_gene: TRBV4-3; abundance: NA; j_gene: TRBJ1-1; d_gene: NA
CDR3aa: CASTESSYNSPLHF; CDR3nt: TGTGCCAGCACGGAGAGCTCCTATAATTCACCCCTCCACTTT; v_gene: TRBV6-5; abundance: NA; j_gene: TRBJ1-6; d_gene: NA
CDR3aa: CASSRGHLPRETQYF; CDR3nt: TGTGCCAGCAGCAGAGGACACCTCCCGAGGGAGACCCAGTACTTC; v_gene: TRBV5-6; abundance: NA; j_gene: TRBJ2-5; d_gene: NA
CDR3aa: CASSRTGGETEAFF; CDR3nt: TGTGCCAGCAGCAGGACAGGGGGCGAAACTGAAGCTTTCTTT; v_gene: TRBV7-9; abundance: NA; j_gene: TRBJ1-1; d_gene: TRBD1
CDR3aa: CASNSGGVQETQYF; CDR3nt: TGTGCCAGCAATAGCGGGGGGGTACAAGAGACCCAGTACTTC; v_gene: TRBV2; abundance: once; j_gene: TRBJ2-5; d_gene: TRBD2
CDR3aa: CASSRSRLAGGLQETQYF; CDR3nt: TGTGCCAGCTCACGTAGTCGACTAGCGGGGGGGCTCCAAGAGACCCAGTACTTC; v_gene: TRBV18; abundance: NA; j_gene: TRBJ2-5; d_gene: TRBD2